This T cell receptor (beta chain) appears in the sequencing data of a study of blood T cell repertoires in COVID-19. Across the whole study: Specimens from acute and convalescent COVID-19 originated in the United States, Italy and Spain.

Only a few counts were recorded for this clone. Here immunoSEQ multiplex PCR was the method, and the copy in TCRdb shows in-frame clones only, minus some. Of some 110,000 clones detected, 80% to 90% appear once; the ten largest clones hold approximately 8.7%. CDR1 is LNHDA, CDR2 SQIVND, per germline (reference sequence). This CDR3 is 13 amino acids long. Trimming pared 5 bases from V and 5 bases from J, leaving 9 bases between. The TCR comes from a man aged 65 to 79 who had recovered from COVID-19. Sample: peripheral blood. V is TRBV19 and J is TRBJ2-2; tentatively, D is TRBD2 (6 bases). The CDR3 sequence is CASSPGGTGELFF. The CDR3 bases are TGTGCCAGTAGTCCCGGGGGTACCGGGGAGCTGTTTTTT.